Sequencing of this T cell receptor (beta chain) was carried out in a study of T-cell reconstitution after alpha-beta-depleted transplantation in children (dated by TCRdb to 2016 to 2017). For context, the study as a whole: The study quantitatively tracked T-cell immune reconstitution after TCRalphabeta/CD19-depleted allogeneic hematopoietic cell transplantation in children using TCR repertoire profiling.

General conclusions and limits of the study: The high TCRbeta diversity at day 60 in some patients was ascribed to recipient T cells and intrathymic progenitors that had survived conditioning. Over the following months the frequencies of hyperexpanded clones went down, and after one year T-cell counts and TCRbeta diversity were mostly credited to newly produced T cells. Apparently early alphabetaT-cell count recovery about two months after transplant reportedly relied on only several hundred rapidly expanded clones derived from non-depleted graft cells.

Library preparation employed PCR. The sequencer was an Illumina HiSeq 2500. To normalize quantification of the TCRbeta repertoire, the TCR libraries were built with molecular barcoding that relied on unique molecular identifiers. The raw public reads went through TCRdb reprocessing: fastp at Q25, MiXCR clone calling, in-frame beta chains kept. CDR3 protein sequences are deduplicated, and each keeps its most common genes and DNA. The sample table contains approximately 400,000 distinct CDR3 sequences; only one count was recorded for about a sixth of them. Of the sample, roughly 29% falls within the top ten clones. The sample's treatment or condition label, in plain terms: allogeneic hematopoietic cell transplantation with graft depleted of TCRalphabeta T cells and CD19 B cells. Transplant recipients were children who received TCRalphabeta/CD19-depleted allogeneic hematopoietic cell grafts. This clonotype was seen at least ten times. Its antigen is still unknown. No base quality values were provided; no much bigger clone lies one nucleotide off.

This receptor was taken from a boy younger than two who had a stem cell transplant for Wiskott-Aldrich syndrome, so the T cells may come from the graft donor. The specimen was PBMCs, mostly from graft donor cells, collected 360 days after TCRalphabeta/CD19-depleted stem cell transplant.

DNA sequence: TGTGCCAGCAGCTTACTAGCGGAGACCCAGTACTTC. Its product reads: CASSLLAETQYF. Recombination linked TRBV7-2 to TRBJ2-5, with a weak D call of TRBD2 (6 bases match). Reading the germline V gene gives CDR1 SGHTA and CDR2 FQGNSA. A distance of 6 bases separates the germline ends of V and J, which lose 2 bases and 5 bases respectively. Including the terminal cysteine and phenylalanine, the CDR3 comprises 12 residues. CDR3 DNA only is kept here, 36 bases in frame from base 1.